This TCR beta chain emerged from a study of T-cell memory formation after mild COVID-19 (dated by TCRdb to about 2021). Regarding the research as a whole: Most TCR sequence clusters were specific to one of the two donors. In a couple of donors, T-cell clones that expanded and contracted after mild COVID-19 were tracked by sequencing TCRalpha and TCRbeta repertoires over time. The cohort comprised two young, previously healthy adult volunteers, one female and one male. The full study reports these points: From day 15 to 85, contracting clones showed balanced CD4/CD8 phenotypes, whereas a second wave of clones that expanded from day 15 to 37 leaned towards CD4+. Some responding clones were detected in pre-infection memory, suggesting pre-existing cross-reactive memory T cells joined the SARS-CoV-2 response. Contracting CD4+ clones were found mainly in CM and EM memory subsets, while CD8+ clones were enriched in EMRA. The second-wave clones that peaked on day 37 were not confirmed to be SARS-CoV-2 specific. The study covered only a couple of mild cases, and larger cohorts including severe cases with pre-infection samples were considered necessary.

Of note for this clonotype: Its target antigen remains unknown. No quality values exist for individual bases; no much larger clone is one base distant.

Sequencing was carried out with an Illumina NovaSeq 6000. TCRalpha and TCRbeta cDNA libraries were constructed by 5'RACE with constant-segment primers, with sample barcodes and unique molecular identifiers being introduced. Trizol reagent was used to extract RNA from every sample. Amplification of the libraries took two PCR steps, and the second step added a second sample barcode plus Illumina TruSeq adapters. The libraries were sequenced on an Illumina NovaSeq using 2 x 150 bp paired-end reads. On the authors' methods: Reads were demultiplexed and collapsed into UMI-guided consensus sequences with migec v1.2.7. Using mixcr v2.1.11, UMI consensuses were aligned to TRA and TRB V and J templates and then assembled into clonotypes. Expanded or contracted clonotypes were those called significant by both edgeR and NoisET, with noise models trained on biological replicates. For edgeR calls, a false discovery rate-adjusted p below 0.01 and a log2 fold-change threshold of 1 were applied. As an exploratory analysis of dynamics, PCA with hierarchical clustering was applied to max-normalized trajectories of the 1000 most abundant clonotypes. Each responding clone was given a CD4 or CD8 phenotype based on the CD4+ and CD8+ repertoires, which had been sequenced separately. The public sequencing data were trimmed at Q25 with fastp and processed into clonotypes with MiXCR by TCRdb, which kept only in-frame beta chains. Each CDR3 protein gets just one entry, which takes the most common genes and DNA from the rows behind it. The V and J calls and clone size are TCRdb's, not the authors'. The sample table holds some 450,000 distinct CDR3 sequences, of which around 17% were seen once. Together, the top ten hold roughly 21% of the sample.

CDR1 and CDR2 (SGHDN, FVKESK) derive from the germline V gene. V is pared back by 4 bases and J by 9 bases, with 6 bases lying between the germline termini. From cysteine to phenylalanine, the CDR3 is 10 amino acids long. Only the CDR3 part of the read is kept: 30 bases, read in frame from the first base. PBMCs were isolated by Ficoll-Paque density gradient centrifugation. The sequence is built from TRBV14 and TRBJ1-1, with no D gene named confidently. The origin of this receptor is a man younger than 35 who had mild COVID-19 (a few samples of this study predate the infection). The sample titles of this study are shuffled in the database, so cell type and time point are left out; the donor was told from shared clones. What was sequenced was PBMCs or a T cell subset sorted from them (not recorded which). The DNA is TGTGCCAGCAGCCCATCGCAAGCTTTCTTT. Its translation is CASSPSQAFF.